These 25 T cell receptor beta chains originate from one sample sequenced in a study of long-term antiretroviral therapy in people with HIV. Sequencing used immunoSEQ v3.0 at survey level. TCRdb's copy holds only in-frame clones and misses some; the assay was immunoSEQ multiplex PCR. The sample consists of fewer than 25,000 clones, 81% of them appearing once. Sequenced here: unsorted PBMCs, sampled at the start of antiretroviral therapy, before treatment. These receptors were collected from a woman aged 18-35 years with HIV.

V gene TRBV27 combines with J gene TRBJ1-4, with D maybe TRBD1 (6 bases). Germline V gene lookup returns CDR1 MNHEY and CDR2 SMNVEV (reference sequence). Trimming removed 2 bases at V and 8 bases at J, with 9 bases between. The CDR3 has 13 residues. The CDR3 bases are TGTGCCAGCAGTTTAACAGGGTGGGAAAAACTGTTTTTT. It translates to CASSLTGWEKLFF.

V and J are TRBV7-2 and TRBJ1-2; D unresolved. V was pared by 1 base and J by 0 bases, with 15 bases between. CDR3 size: 17 residues. In germline, CDR1 is SGHTA, CDR2 FQGNSA. CDR3 protein: CASSLDEDFRSNYGYTF. DNA of the CDR3: TGTGCCAGCAGCTTAGATGAGGATTTTAGATCTAACTATGGCTACACCTTC.

CDR3 coding DNA: TGCGCCAGCAGCTTGCAACTAGCGGGAGGGTTAACCTACGAGCAGTACTTC. The encoded protein is CASSLQLAGGLTYEQYF. J is TRBJ2-7 and V is TRBV5-1; 13 bases are a match to TRBD2. The germline gives CDR1 SGHRS, CDR2 YFSETQ. Trimming cost V 1 base and J 2 bases; bases outside gene matches: 6. There are 17 residues in the CDR3.

V usage is TRBV6-1 and J usage is TRBJ2-4, with D possibly matching TRBD1 (6 bases). The germline gives CDR1 MNHNS, CDR2 SASEGT. Trimming shortened V by 2 bases and J by 0 bases, and 11 bases separated the two germline ends. The CDR3 contains 16 residues. CDR3 sequence reads: CASSEQQGLAKNIQYF. In DNA form, the CDR3 reads TGTGCCAGCAGTGAACAACAGGGCCTAGCCAAAAACATTCAGTACTTC.

This clone was seen once. The chain couples TRBV6-1 to TRBJ2-1; TRBD2 aligns across 12 bases. The CDR3 extends over 16 amino acids. Trimming removed 4 bases from V and 7 bases from J; junction bases left unmatched: 8. Germline loops: CDR1 MNHNS, CDR2 SASEGT. CDR3 bases: TGTGCCAGCAGTGCGAGCCGACTAGCGGGAGCGAATGAGCAGTTCTTC. Translating it yields CASSASRLAGANEQFF.

The chain uses TRBV6-4 and TRBJ2-3; the match to TRBD2 covers 15 bases. In germline, CDR1 is MRHNA, CDR2 SNTAGT. The CDR3 contains 18 residues. With V trimmed by 6 bases and J by 2 bases, 9 bases remained unmatched. DNA for the CDR3: TGTGCCAGCAGCGGACGGACTAGCGGGAGGGCAACCACAGATACGCAGTATTTT. Protein sequence: CASSGRTSGRATTDTQYF.

The CDR3 protein is CASSSPDGRQYGYTF. CDR3 nucleotides: TGCGCCAGCAGCTCCCCGGACGGGAGACAATATGGCTACACCTTC. The chain combines TRBV5-1 with TRBJ1-2; D is unresolved. The CDR3 runs to 15 residues. V shed 3 bases and J shed 5 bases, with 17 bases lying between them. Per the germline V gene, CDR1 is SGHRS and CDR2 is YFSETQ.

The J gene is TRBJ1-5, the V gene TRBV5-8, with D tentatively TRBD1 (6 bases). There are 15 residues in the CDR3. From germline, CDR1 is SGHTS and CDR2 YDEGEE. V was cut by 0 bases and J by 5 bases, with 12 bases left in between. CDR3 nucleotide sequence: TGTGCCAGCAGCTTGGGCAGGACAGCGTATCAGCCCCAGCATTTT. Translating gives CASSLGRTAYQPQHF.

In regard to this clone: The sample contains more than one DNA sequence encoding this CDR3. The V call is TRBV19, the J call TRBJ1-1; tentative D call: TRBD1 (5 bases). V was clipped by 6 bases and J by 1 base, with 9 bases between them. CDR3 length: 13 amino acids. Germline-derived CDR1 and CDR2 are LNHDA and SQIVND (reference sequence). CDR3 sequence: CASSLGTNTEAFF. CDR3 coding DNA: TGTGCCAGTAGCCTGGGGACGAACACTGAAGCTTTCTTT.

The rearrangement joins TRBV19 to TRBJ2-5; D may be TRBD1 (5 bases). The V end lost 6 bases, the J end lost 6 bases, and 14 bases lay between the germline ends. Per germline, CDR1 LNHDA and CDR2 SQIVND (reference sequence). The CDR3 runs to 13 residues. CDR3 residues: CASSPGPGKTQYF. The CDR3, as DNA: TGTGCCAGTAGCCCCGGACCAGGGAAGACCCAGTACTTC.

The chain recombines TRBV28 with TRBJ1-2; D ambiguous. There are 15 residues in the CDR3. Trimming shortened V by 3 bases and J by 8 bases, and 19 bases separated the two germline ends. Germline V gene sequence: CDR1 MDHEN, CDR2 SYDVKM. The CDR3 loop reads CASSFPRRGITGYTF. DNA for the CDR3: TGTGCCAGCAGTTTTCCCCGGAGAGGGATTACAGGCTACACCTTC.

V gene TRBV28 combines with J gene TRBJ2-7; possibly TRBD2 for D (6 bases). The germline V gene encodes CDR1 MDHEN and CDR2 SYDVKM. Trimming pared 1 base from V and 0 bases from J, leaving 10 bases between. The CDR3 spans 15 residues. Here the CDR3 DNA reads TGTGCCAGCAGTTTATTGTCCGGGAGCTCCTACGAGCAGTACTTC. Its translation: CASSLLSGSSYEQYF.

This chain uses TRBV6-1 with TRBJ2-3; D is possibly TRBD2 (5 bases). This CDR3 has 13 amino acids. Germline values: CDR1 MNHNS, CDR2 SASEGT. V was trimmed by 5 bases and J by 3 bases, leaving 9 bases between them. Here the CDR3 reads CASSLGSTDTQYF. The CDR3 region has the DNA TGTGCCAGCAGTCTTGGGAGTACAGATACGCAGTATTTT.

This clone came up once. The genes are TRBV7-6 and TRBJ2-2; 7 bases are a match to TRBD1. The CDR3 spans 15 residues. CDR1 and CDR2 (germline): SGHVS, FNYEAQ. V was clipped by 6 bases and J by 4 bases; unmatched bases: 8. Here the CDR3 DNA reads TGTGCCAGCAGGAGAGGGGGCCGGGGCACCGGGGAGCTGTTTTTT. Residues: CASRRGGRGTGELFF.

With regard to this clone: This CDR3 is also generated by other DNA sequences in the sample. This chain connects TRBV7-9 to TRBJ2-7, with D possibly matching TRBD1 (5 bases). Germline CDR1 is SEHNR and CDR2 is FQNEAQ (reference sequence). CDR3 size: 13 residues. The germline V and J ends were trimmed by 4 bases and 3 bases, with 10 bases remaining between them. CDR3 in DNA: TGTGCCAGCAGCTCCCCCGACAGCTACGAGCAGTACTTC. Amino acid sequence: CASSSPDSYEQYF.

The genes are TRBV10-3 and TRBJ1-3, with unresolved D. Per the germline V gene, CDR1 is ENHRY and CDR2 is SYGVKD. CDR3 length: 14 amino acids. V shed 8 bases and J shed 0 bases, with 11 bases lying between them. The CDR3 sequence: CAIAGQFSGNTIYF. The CDR3 region has the DNA TGTGCCATCGCTGGTCAGTTCTCTGGAAACACCATATATTTT.

V is TRBV5-1 and J is TRBJ1-1; possible D gene TRBD1, 6 bases. The CDR3 runs to 14 residues. V dropped 3 bases and J dropped 3 bases, with 12 bases sitting between them. Looked up from germline, CDR1 is SGHRS and CDR2 is YFSETQ. CDR3 region: CASSSGEGDTEAFF. The CDR3, as DNA: TGCGCCAGCAGCTCGGGGGAGGGGGACACTGAAGCTTTCTTT.

Note on this clone: The junction differs from germline at one of its ends, possibly a read error. The J gene is TRBJ2-7, the V gene TRBV5-6, with 9 positions matching TRBD1. The CDR3 is made up of 12 amino acids. The V gene's germline CDR1 is SGHDT and CDR2 YYEEEE. The DNA of the CDR3 is TGTGCCAGCAGCTTGAGCACAGGACAGGGGAGCTTC. It specifies CASSLSTGQGSF.

This chain joins TRBV6-5 and TRBJ2-7, with 7 bases fitting TRBD2. The ends lost 6 bases at V and 6 bases at J; junction bases unmatched: 8. The CDR3 is 13 amino acids. Germline assignment: CDR1 MNHEY and CDR2 SVGAGI. CDR3 region: CASRRGGEAEQYF. CDR3 in DNA: TGTGCCAGCAGAAGGGGAGGGGAGGCCGAGCAGTACTTC.

The V call is TRBV27, the J call TRBJ2-7; 8 nucleotides line up with TRBD2. CDR1 and CDR2 (germline): MNHEY, SMNVEV (reference sequence). The J segment lost 3 bases and the V segment lost 8 bases, leaving 9 bases of the junction unmatched. CDR3 size: 14 residues. For the CDR3, the DNA is TGTGCCAGCTCGAGGGCGGGGGGTGTCTACGAGCAGTACTTC. Amino acids: CASSRAGGVYEQYF.

The rearrangement uses TRBV6-1 and TRBJ2-2; either TRBD1 or TRBD2 may fit D (6 bases each). This CDR3 has 17 amino acids. V lost 4 bases to trimming and J lost 4 bases, with 19 bases between them. The germline V gene encodes CDR1 MNHNS and CDR2 SASEGT. The CDR3 loop is CASSVKVLGGGTGELFF. The CDR3 nucleotides read TGTGCCAGCAGTGTAAAAGTTCTAGGGGGAGGCACCGGGGAGCTGTTTTTT.

The chain uses TRBV6-1 and TRBJ2-7; 7 bases map to TRBD1. V was pared by 3 bases and J by 3 bases, with 5 bases of the junction left unmatched. The germline CDR1 and CDR2 sequences are MNHNS and SASEGT. The CDR3 runs 14 residues. CDR3 DNA: TGTGCCAGCAGTGATCGGGACAGTAACTACGAGCAGTACTTC. This sequence encodes CASSDRDSNYEQYF.

The genes are TRBV6-1 and TRBJ2-7; D perhaps matches TRBD1 (5 bases). V lost 2 bases and J lost 2, with 10 bases in between. Germline values: CDR1 MNHNS, CDR2 SASEGT. CDR3 length: 14 residues. DNA for the CDR3: TGTGCCAGCAGTGAATCAGGGCCCCCCTACGAGCAGTACTTC. Its protein is CASSESGPPYEQYF.

The chain employs TRBV7-3 and TRBJ1-3; D gene unclear. This CDR3 has 13 residues. The V end was cut by 5 bases, the J end by 4 bases, with 9 bases between. Germline V gene data show CDR1 as SGHTA and CDR2 as FQGTGA. CDR3 sequence reads: CASSRGSGNTIYF. For the CDR3, the DNA is TGTGCCAGCAGCCGGGGATCCGGAAACACCATATATTTT.

This sequence joins TRBV18 and TRBJ1-5, with 7 bases matching TRBD1. The CDR3 runs to 14 residues. The germline V gene has CDR1 KGHSH and CDR2 LQKENI. With 3 bases clipped from V and 7 bases from J, the junction kept 6 bases outside the gene matches. CDR3 DNA: TGTGCCAGCTCACCGAATGACAGGGAACAGCCCCAGCATTTT. It translates to CASSPNDREQPQHF.